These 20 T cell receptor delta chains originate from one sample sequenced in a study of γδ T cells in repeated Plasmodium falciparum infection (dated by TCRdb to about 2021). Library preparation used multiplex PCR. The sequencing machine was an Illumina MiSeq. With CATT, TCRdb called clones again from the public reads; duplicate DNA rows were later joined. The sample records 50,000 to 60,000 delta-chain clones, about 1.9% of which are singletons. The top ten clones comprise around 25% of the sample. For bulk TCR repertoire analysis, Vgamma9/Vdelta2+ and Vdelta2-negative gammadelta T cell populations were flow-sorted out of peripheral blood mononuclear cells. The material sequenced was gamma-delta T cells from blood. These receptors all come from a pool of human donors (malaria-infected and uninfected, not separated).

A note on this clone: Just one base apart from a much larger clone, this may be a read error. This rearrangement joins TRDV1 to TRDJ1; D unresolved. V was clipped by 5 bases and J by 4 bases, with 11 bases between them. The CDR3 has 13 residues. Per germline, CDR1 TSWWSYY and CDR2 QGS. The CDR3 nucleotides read TGTGCTCTTGGGCCCACGGGGCACGATAAACTCATCTTT. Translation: CALGPTGHDKLIF.

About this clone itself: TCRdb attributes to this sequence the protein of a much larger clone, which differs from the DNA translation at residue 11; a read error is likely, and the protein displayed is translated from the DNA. The CDR3 sequence: CALGEPLSRLMGLITAQLFF. The DNA of the CDR3 is TGTGCTCTTGGGGAACCTCTTTCCCGTCTGATGGGACTAATAACAGCACAACTCTTCTTT. The genes are TRDV1 and TRDJ2, with D unresolved. The J gene was missing in TCRdb and was found by matching the end of the DNA to germline. Germline values: CDR1 TSWWSYY, CDR2 QGS. CDR3 length equals 20 residues. The ends were cut back, 1 base at V and 5 bases at J, with 26 bases in the middle.

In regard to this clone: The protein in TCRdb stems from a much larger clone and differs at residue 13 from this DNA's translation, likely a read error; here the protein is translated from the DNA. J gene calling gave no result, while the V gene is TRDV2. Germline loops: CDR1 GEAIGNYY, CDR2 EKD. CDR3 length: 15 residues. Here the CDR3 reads CACDTLIQRTDKHIF. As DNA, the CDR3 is TGTGCCTGTGACACCCTAATACAAAGGACCGATAAACACATCTTT.

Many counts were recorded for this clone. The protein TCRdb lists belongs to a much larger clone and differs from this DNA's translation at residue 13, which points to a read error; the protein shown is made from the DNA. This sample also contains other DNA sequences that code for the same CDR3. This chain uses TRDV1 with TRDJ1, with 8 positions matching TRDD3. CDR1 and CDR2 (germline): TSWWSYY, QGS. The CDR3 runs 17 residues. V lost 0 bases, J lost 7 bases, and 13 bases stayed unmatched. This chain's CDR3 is CALGELRMDWGFAKLIF. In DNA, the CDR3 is TGTGCTCTTGGGGAACTGAGAATGGACTGGGGGTTCGCTAAACTCATCTTT.

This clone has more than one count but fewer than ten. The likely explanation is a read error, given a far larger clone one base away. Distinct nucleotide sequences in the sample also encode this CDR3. The CDR3 spells CACDTVGASYTDKLIF. CDR3 bases: TGTGCCTGTGACACCGTGGGGGCCTCATACACCGATAAACTCATCTTT. The chain employs TRDV2 and TRDJ1; tentative D call: TRDD3 (6 bases). CDR1 is GEAIGNYY, CDR2 EKD, per germline. This CDR3 has 16 residues. The V end lost 0 bases, the J end lost 0 bases, and 13 bases lay between the germline ends.

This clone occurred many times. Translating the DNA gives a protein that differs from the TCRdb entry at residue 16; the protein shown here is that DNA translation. For the CDR3, the DNA is TGTGCTCTTGGGGGCGTATTCCCCTCTCCGCACTCATGGAGGTCCCCCGGGAGGACCGATAAACTCATCTTT. It encodes CALGGVFPSPHSWRSPGRTDKLIF. The V call is TRDV1, the J call TRDJ1; D is ambiguous. Germline CDR1 reads TSWWSYY; CDR2 reads QGS. V was pared by 4 bases and J by 2 bases, with 41 bases between. The CDR3 loop spans 24 amino acids.

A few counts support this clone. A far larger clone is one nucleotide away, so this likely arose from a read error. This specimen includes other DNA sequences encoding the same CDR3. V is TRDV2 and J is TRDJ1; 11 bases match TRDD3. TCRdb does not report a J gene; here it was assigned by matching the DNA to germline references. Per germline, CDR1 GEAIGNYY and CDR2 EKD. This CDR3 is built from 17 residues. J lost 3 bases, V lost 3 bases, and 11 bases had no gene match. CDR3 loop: CACDPLLGDNGADKLIF. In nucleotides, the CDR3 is TGTGCCTGTGACCCCTTACTGGGGGATAACGGGGCCGATAAACTCATCTTT.

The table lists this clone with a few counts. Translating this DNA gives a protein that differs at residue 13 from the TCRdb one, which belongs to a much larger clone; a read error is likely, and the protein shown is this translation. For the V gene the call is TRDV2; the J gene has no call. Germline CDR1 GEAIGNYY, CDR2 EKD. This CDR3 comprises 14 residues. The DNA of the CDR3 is TGTGCCTGTGACACGCTTACTGGTACCGATAAACTCACCTTT. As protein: CACDTLTGTDKLTF.

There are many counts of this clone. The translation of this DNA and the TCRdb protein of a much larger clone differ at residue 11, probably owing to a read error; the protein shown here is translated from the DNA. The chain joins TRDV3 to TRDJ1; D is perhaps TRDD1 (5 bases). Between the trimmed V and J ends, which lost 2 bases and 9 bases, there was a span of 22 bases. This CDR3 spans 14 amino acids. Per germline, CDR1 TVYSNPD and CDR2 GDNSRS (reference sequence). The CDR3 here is CAFRSLSHSNELIF. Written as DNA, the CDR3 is TGTGCCTTTCGATCACTTTCCCATAGTAATGAACTCATCTTT.

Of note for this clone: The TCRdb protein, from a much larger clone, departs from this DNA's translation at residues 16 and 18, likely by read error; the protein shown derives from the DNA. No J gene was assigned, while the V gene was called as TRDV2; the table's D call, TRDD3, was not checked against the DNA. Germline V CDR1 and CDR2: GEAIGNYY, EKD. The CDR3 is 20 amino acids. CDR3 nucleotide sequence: TGTGCCTGTGATGGAGTGCCCCCCTCTGGGGGACCCGACTACACCGAGAAACGCATCTTT. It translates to CACDGVPPSGGPDYTEKRIF.

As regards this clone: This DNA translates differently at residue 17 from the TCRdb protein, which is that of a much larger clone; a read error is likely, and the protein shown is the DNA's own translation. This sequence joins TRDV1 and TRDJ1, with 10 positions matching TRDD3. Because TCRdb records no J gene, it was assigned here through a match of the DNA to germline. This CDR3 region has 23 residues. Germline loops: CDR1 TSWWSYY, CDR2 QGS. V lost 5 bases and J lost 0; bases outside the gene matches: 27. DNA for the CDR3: TGTGCTCTTGGGTCAACTTGGGCGGCTCCCTTCCTGTTTGGGGGATACAACACCGATAAACTCATCTTT. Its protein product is CALGSTWAAPFLFGGYNTDKLIF.

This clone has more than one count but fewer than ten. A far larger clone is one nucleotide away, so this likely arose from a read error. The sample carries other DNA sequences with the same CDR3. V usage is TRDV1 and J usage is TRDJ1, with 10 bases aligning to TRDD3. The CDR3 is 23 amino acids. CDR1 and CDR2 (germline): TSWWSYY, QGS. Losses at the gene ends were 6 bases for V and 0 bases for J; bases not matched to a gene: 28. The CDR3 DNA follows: TGTGCTCTTGGTGAAGGTTCTTTCCCTTCGTTCGTACTGGGGGATGGATACACCGATAAACTCATCTTT. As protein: CALGEGSFPSFVLGDGYTDKLIF.

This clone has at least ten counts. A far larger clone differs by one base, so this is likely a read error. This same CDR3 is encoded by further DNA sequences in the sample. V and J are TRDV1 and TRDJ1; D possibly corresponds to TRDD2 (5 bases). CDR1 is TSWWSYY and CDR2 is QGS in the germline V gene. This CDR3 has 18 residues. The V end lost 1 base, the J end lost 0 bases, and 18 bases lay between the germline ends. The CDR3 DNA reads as TGTGCTCTTGGGGAACCACTTCCCACAAGGGAGTACACCGATAAACTCATCTTT. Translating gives CALGEPLPTREYTDKLIF.

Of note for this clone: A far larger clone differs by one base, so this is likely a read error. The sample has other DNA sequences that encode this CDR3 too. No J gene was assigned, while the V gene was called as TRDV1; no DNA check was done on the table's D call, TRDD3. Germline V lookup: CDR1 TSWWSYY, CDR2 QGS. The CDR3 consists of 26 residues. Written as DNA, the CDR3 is TGTGCTCTTGGGGAAACGCGGGGGAAACCCTTCCTACAATACCTGGGGGATACCGCGTACACCGATAAACTTATCTTT. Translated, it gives CALGETRGKPFLQYLGDTAYTDKLIF.

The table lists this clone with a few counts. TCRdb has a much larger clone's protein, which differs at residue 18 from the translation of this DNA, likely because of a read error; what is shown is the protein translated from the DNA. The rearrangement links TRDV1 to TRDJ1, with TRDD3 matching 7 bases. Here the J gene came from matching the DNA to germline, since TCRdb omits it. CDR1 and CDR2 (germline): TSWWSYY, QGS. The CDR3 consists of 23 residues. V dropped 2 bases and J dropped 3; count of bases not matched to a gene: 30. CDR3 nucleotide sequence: TGTGCTCTTGGGGAAATAGCGTATGCTAGAAATGGGGGACACGGGGTGTACGCCGATAAACTCATCTTT. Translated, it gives CALGEIAYARNGGHGVYADKLIF.

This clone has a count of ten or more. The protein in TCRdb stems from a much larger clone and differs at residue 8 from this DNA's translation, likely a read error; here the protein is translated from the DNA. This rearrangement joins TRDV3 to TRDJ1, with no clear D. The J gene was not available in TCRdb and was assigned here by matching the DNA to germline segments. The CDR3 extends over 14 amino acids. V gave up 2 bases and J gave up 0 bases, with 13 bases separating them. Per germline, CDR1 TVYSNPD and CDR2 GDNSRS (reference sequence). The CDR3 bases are TGTGCCTTTGAGCCCCCGACACACACCGATAAACTCATCTTT. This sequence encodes CAFEPPTHTDKLIF.

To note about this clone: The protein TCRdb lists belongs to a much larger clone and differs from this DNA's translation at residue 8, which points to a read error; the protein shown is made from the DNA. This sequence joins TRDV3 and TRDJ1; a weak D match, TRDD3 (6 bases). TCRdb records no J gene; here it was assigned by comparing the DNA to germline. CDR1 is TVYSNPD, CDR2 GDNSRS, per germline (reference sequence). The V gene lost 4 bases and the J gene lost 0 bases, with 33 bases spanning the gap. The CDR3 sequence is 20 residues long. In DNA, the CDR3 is TGTGCCTACAAAACCTACTGGGATGCCACCGTATCCACTTACACCGATAAACTCATCTTT. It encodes CAYKTYWDATVSTYTDKLIF.

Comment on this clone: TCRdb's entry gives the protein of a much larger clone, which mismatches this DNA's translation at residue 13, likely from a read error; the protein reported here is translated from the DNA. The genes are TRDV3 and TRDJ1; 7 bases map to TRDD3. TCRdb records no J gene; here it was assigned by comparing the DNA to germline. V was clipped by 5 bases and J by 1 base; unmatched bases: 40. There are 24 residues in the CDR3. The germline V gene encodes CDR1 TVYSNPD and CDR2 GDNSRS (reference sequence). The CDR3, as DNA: TGTGCCCATGGGGTCTCCTTTTTATACTGGGGACTAATAAGGGTTCGATCTTGCACCGATAAACTCATCTTT. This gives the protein CAHGVSFLYWGLIRVRSCTDKLIF.

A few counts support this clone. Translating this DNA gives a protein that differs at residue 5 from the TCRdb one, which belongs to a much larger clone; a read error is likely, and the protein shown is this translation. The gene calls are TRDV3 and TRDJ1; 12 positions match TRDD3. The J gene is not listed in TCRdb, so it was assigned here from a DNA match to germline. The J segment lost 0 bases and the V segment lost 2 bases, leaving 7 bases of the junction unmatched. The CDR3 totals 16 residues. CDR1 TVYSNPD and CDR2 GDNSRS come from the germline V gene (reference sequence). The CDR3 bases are TGTGCCTTTGACCCTGGGGGATACGGTTACACCGATAAACTCATCTTT. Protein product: CAFDPGGYGYTDKLIF.

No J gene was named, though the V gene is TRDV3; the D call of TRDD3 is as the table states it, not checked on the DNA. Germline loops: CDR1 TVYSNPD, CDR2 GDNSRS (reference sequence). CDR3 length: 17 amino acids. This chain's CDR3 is CAYRYTYLVGNKDKLIF. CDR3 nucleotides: TGTGCCTACCGATATACCTACCTCGTGGGGAACAAAGATAAACTCATATTT.